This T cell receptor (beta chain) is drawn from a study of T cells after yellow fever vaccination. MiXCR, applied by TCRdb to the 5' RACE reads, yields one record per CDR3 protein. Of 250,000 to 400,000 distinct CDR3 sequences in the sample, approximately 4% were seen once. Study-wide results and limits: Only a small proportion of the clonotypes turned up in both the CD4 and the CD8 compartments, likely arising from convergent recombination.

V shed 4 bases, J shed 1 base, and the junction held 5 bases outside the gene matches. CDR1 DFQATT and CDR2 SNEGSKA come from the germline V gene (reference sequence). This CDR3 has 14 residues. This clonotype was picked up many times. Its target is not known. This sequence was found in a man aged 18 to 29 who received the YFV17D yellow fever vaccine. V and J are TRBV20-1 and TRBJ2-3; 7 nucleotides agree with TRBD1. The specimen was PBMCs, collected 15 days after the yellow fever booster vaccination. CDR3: CSATETGGTDTQYF. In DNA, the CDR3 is TGCAGTGCTACTGAAACAGGGGGCACAGATACGCAGTATTTT.